These 20 T cell receptor beta chains were all obtained from the same sample, sequenced in a study of T cell repertoires in cytomegalovirus infection. TCRdb re-analysed the reads in MiXCR, keeping a single row per CDR3 protein. Of about 600,000 distinct CDR3 sequences detected, roughly 24% appear once; the ten largest clones hold approximately 8%. Input material: CD8+ T cells from PBMCs. The receptors shown here come from a human donor in good health (CMV status not recorded). Some clones in this sample may be carry-over from other donors' samples.

This clonotype was counted at least ten times. The chain carries TRBV7-9 and TRBJ2-1; maybe TRBD1 (6 bases). CDR3 length equals 16 residues. Germline CDR1 is SEHNR and CDR2 is FQNEAQ (reference sequence). With 4 bases removed from V and 8 bases from J, the gap between germline ends came to 21 bases. CDR3 loop: CASSSPRKGVDDEQFF. The CDR3 DNA reads TGTGCCAGCAGCTCGCCCCGGAAGGGGGTTGATGATGAGCAGTTCTTC.

This clonotype was picked up many times. The chain uses TRBV14 and TRBJ2-1; TRBD2 aligns across 12 bases. V lost 4 bases and J lost 5; bases outside the gene matches: 3. Germline V CDR1 and CDR2: SGHDN, FVKESK. The CDR3 is made up of 15 amino acids. The DNA of the CDR3 is TGTGCCAGCAGCCCCCTAGCGGGGGGGAACAATGAGCAGTTCTTC. Translation gives CASSPLAGGNNEQFF.

The chain carries TRBV14 and TRBJ1-2; TRBD1 matches 8 bases. The junction had 1 base not matched to a gene; V was cut back by 1 base and J by 0 bases. The CDR3 has 15 amino acids. Germline V gives CDR1 SGHDN, CDR2 FVKESK. The CDR3 is CASSQGTGPNYGYTF. CDR3 DNA sequence: TGTGCCAGCAGCCAAGGGACAGGGCCTAACTATGGCTACACCTTC.

This clonotype was counted only a few times. The chain uses TRBV19 and TRBJ2-5, with 7 nucleotides matching TRBD1. Per germline, CDR1 LNHDA and CDR2 SQIVND (reference sequence). CDR3 length: 16 amino acids. Trimming removed 5 bases from V and 1 base from J; junction bases left unmatched: 10. CDR3 loop: CASSARQGTAQETQYF. CDR3 bases: TGTGCCAGTAGTGCCCGACAGGGAACCGCCCAAGAGACCCAGTACTTC.

Comments on this clonotype: This clone may be a read error of a much larger clone one base away. V is TRBV7-2 and J is TRBJ2-1, with TRBD2 matching over 9 bases. This CDR3 has 17 amino acids. The germline V gene encodes CDR1 SGHTA and CDR2 FQGNSA. CDR3 residues: CANSLTSGGPPYNEQFF. The CDR3 nucleotides read TGTGCCAACAGCTTAACAAGCGGGGGGCCCCCCTACAATGAGCAGTTCTTC.

The chain links TRBV20-1 to TRBJ2-7; 11 bases map to TRBD2. With V trimmed by 5 bases and J by 2 bases, 2 bases remained unmatched. This CDR3 is built from 13 residues. Germline V CDR1 and CDR2: DFQATT, SNEGSKA (reference sequence). CDR3 DNA sequence: TGCAGTGCTCTAGCGGGGGGAACCTACGAGCAGTACTTC. Translation: CSALAGGTYEQYF.

The chain employs TRBV10-3 and TRBJ1-1, with 10 bases matching TRBD1. The length of the CDR3 is 14 residues. Germline trimming cut 2 bases from V and 4 bases from J; bases unmatched to any gene: 1. Germline CDR1 and CDR2: ENHRY and SYGVKD. The CDR3 here is CAISEGTGVTEAFF. The CDR3 DNA is TGTGCCATCAGTGAGGGGACAGGGGTCACTGAAGCTTTCTTT.

This chain connects TRBV29-1 to TRBJ1-1, with 9 bases lining up with TRBD1. The germline V gene encodes CDR1 SQVTM and CDR2 ANQGSEA. V trimming: 7 bases; J trimming: 4 bases; junction bases outside the gene matches: 4. The CDR3 totals 12 residues. CDR3 region: CSAETGGTEAFF. In nucleotides, the CDR3 is TGCAGCGCAGAGACAGGGGGCACTGAAGCTTTCTTT.

The chain has TRBV4-2 and TRBJ2-1, with 9 bases aligning to TRBD2. Looked up from germline, CDR1 is LGHNA and CDR2 is YNFKEQ. CDR3 length: 17 residues. The V segment lost 0 bases and the J segment 5 bases; nucleotides outside the gene matches: 8. The CDR3 region is CASSQDVSGGAHNEQFF. CDR3 sequence (DNA): TGTGCCAGCAGCCAAGATGTTAGCGGGGGCGCACACAATGAGCAGTTCTTC.

This clonotype showed up many times. CDR3 bases: TGTGCCAGCAGCTTAAACCGGGACAGAAACTACGAGCAGTACTTC. Its translation: CASSLNRDRNYEQYF. The rearrangement joins TRBV11-1 to TRBJ2-7, with 7 bases matching TRBD1. There are 15 residues in the CDR3. Germline-derived CDR1 and CDR2 are SGHAT and FQDESV (reference sequence). V was clipped by 2 bases and J by 3 bases; unmatched bases: 7.

About this clonotype: It may be a read error: a sequence one base away is much more abundant. The V and J genes are TRBV27 and TRBJ2-2; D remains ambiguous. Germline-derived CDR1 and CDR2 are MNHEY and SMNVEV (reference sequence). This CDR3 has 12 residues. Trimming took 6 bases from V and 6 from J, leaving 8 bases between them. The CDR3 here is CASSTSSGELFF. CDR3 nucleotide sequence: TGTGCCAGCAGCACAAGTTCCGGGGAGCTGTTTTTT.

This clonotype appeared many times. The chain uses TRBV7-2 and TRBJ1-1; D possibly corresponds to TRBD1 (6 bases). Trimming stripped 6 bases from V and 5 bases from J, with 22 bases between. The CDR3 loop spans 16 amino acids. Germline CDR1 is SGHTA and CDR2 is FQGNSA. The CDR3 region is CASSWPGGGSRTEAFF. The CDR3 coding sequence is TGTGCCAGCAGTTGGCCCGGAGGGGGAAGTAGGACTGAAGCTTTCTTT. Full variable domain (remainder filled in from reference TRBV7-2 and TRBJ1-1): GAGVSQSPSNKVTEKGKDVELRCDPISGHTALYWYRQSLGQGLEFLIYFQGNSAPDKSGLPSDRFSAERTGGSVSTLTIQRTQQEDSAVYLCASSWPGGGSRTEAFFGQGTRLTVV.

This chain connects TRBV20-1 to TRBJ2-5; the D gene is possibly TRBD1 (6 bases). The CDR3 sequence is 14 residues long. With 6 bases removed from V and 0 bases from J, the gap between germline ends came to 14 bases. Germline V lookup: CDR1 DFQATT, CDR2 SNEGSKA (reference sequence). CDR3 sequence: CSAPGDTYQETQYF. Written as DNA, the CDR3 is TGCAGTGCGCCTGGGGACACCTACCAAGAGACCCAGTACTTC.

V usage is TRBV3-1 and J usage is TRBJ1-5; D is unresolved. Germline CDR1 reads LGHDT; CDR2 reads YNNKEL (reference sequence). The CDR3 extends over 15 amino acids. V lost 2 bases to trimming and J lost 3 bases, with 11 bases between them. CDR3 sequence (DNA): TGTGCCAGCAGCCAAACGGGAGAATTCAATCAGCCCCAGCATTTT. Translation: CASSQTGEFNQPQHF.

There are many counts of this clonotype. The chain combines TRBV6-1 with TRBJ2-1; 10 bases are shared with TRBD2. The CDR3 spans 15 residues. The J segment lost 4 bases and the V segment lost 5 bases, leaving 5 bases of the junction unmatched. Germline lookup yields CDR1 MNHNS and CDR2 SASEGT. The CDR3 bases are TGTGCCAGCAGTCGCCTAGCGGGGGATTACAATGAGCAGTTCTTC. It codes for CASSRLAGDYNEQFF.

This chain uses TRBV5-1 with TRBJ1-1; D uncertain. The V end was cut by 4 bases, the J end by 3 bases, with 19 bases between. The length of the CDR3 is 16 residues. CDR1 is SGHRS, CDR2 YFSETQ, per germline. The CDR3 region has the DNA TGCGCCAGCAGCCCGGTTGGAATAGATTCGGACACTGAAGCTTTCTTT. It yields the protein CASSPVGIDSDTEAFF.

The table lists this clonotype with many counts. J is TRBJ2-3 and V is TRBV7-9; D possibly corresponds to TRBD2 (7 bases). This CDR3 is 16 amino acids long. V was trimmed by 5 bases and J by 0 bases, leaving 15 bases between them. Germline V lookup: CDR1 SEHNR, CDR2 FQNEAQ (reference sequence). The DNA for the CDR3 is TGTGCCAGCAGCCCCCTGGGGGGGCCTAGCACAGATACGCAGTATTTT. Residues: CASSPLGGPSTDTQYF.

In its sample, this clonotype was seen many times. The rearrangement uses TRBV7-2 and TRBJ2-5; no clear D gene. V lost 3 bases and J lost 1, with 9 bases in between. CDR3 length equals 14 residues. The germline V gene has CDR1 SGHTA and CDR2 FQGNSA. The CDR3 loop reads CASSFVFTQETQYF. CDR3 nucleotides: TGTGCCAGCAGCTTCGTGTTCACCCAAGAGACCCAGTACTTC. Full variable domain (remainder filled in from reference TRBV7-2 and TRBJ2-5): GAGVSQSPSNKVTEKGKDVELRCDPISGHTALYWYRQSLGQGLEFLIYFQGNSAPDKSGLPSDRFSAERTGGSVSTLTIQRTQQEDSAVYLCASSFVFTQETQYFGPGTRLLVL.

This clonotype appeared a few times. The chain uses TRBV11-3 and TRBJ1-1, with D possibly being TRBD1 (5 bases). Germline V gives CDR1 SGHNT, CDR2 YENEEA. V lost 1 base to trimming and J lost 5 bases, with 11 bases between them. CDR3 length: 14 amino acids. CDR3 sequence: CASSLGGLSTEAFF. CDR3 bases: TGTGCCAGCAGCTTAGGGGGCCTGAGTACTGAAGCTTTCTTT.

The sample holds many counts of this clonotype. The J gene is TRBJ1-1, the V gene TRBV7-2; no reliable D call. The CDR3 is made up of 14 amino acids. V lost 7 bases to trimming and J lost 5 bases, with 17 bases between them. The germline V gene encodes CDR1 SGHTA and CDR2 FQGNSA. CDR3 bases: TGTGCCAGCAACCACGGCAGCGTGGGAACTGAAGCTTTCTTT. Translated: CASNHGSVGTEAFF.